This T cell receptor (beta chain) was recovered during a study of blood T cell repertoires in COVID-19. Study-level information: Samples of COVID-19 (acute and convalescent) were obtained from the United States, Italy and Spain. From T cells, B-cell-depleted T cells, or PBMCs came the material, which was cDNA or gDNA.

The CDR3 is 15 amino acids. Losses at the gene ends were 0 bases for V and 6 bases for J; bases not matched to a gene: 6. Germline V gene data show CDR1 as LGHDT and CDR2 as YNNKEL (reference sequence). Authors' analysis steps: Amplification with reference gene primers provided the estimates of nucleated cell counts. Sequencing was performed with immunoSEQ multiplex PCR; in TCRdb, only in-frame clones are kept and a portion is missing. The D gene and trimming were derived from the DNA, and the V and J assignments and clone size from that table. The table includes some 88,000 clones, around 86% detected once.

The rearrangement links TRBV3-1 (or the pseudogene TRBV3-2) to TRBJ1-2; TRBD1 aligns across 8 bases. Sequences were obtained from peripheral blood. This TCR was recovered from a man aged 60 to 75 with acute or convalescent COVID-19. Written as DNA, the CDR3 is TGTGCCAGCAGCCAAGAGGCCAGGGGGCTGGATGGCTACACCTTC. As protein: CASSQEARGLDGYTF.